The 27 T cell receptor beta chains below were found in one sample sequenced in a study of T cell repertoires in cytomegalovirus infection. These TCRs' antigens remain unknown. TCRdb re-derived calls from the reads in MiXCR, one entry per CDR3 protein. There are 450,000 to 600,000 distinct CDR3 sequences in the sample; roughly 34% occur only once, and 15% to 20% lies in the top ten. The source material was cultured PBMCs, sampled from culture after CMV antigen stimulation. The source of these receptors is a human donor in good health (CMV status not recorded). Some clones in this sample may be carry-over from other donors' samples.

The CDR3 sequence: CASSGGSGSSYEQYF. DNA of the CDR3: TGTGCCAGCAGTGGCGGGAGCGGAAGCTCCTACGAGCAGTACTTC. The chain joins TRBV7-3 to TRBJ2-7, with TRBD2 matching over 7 bases. The CDR3 is 15 amino acids. Looked up from germline, CDR1 is SGHTA and CDR2 is FQGTGA. Germline trimming cut 6 bases from V and 0 bases from J; bases unmatched to any gene: 8.

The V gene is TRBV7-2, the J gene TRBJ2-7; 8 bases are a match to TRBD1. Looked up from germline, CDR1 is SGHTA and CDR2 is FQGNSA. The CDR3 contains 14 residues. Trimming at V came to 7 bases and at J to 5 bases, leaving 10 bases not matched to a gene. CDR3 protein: CASNSQTGDHEQYF. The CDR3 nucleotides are TGTGCCAGCAACTCGCAGACAGGGGACCACGAGCAGTACTTC.

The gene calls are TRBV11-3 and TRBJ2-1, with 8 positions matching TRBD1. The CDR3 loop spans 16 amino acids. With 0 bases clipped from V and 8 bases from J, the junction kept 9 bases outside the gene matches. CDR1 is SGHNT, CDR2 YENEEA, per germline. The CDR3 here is CASSLDRRTGIYEQFF. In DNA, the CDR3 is TGTGCCAGCAGCTTAGATCGTAGGACAGGGATCTATGAGCAGTTCTTC.

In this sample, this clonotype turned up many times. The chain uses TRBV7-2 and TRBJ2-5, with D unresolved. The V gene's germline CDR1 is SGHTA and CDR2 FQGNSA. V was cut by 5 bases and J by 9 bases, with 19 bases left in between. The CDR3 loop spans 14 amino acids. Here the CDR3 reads CASSPVFSGGSQYF. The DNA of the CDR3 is TGTGCCAGCAGCCCCGTTTTTTCCGGTGGCTCCCAGTACTTC.

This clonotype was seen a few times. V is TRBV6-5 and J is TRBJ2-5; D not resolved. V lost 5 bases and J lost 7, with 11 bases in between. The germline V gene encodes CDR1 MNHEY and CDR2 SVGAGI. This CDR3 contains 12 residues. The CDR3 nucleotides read TGTGCCAGCAGTCTCTTGCGCGGGACCCAGTACTTC. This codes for CASSLLRGTQYF.

In DNA, the CDR3 is TGTGCCAGCAGTTTTTCCAGCCGCAATCAGCCCCAGCATTTT. Translation: CASSFSSRNQPQHF. The chain is built from TRBV12-3 or TRBV12-4 and TRBJ1-5, with D uncertain. Trimming removed 3 bases at V and 2 bases at J, with 8 bases between. There are 14 residues in the CDR3.

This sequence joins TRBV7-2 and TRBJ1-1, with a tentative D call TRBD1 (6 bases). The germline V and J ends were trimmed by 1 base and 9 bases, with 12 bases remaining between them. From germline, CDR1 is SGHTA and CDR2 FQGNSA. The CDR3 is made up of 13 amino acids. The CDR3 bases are TGTGCCAGCAGCTTAGAAGGGGGGAAGAAAGCTTTCTTT. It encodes CASSLEGGKKAFF. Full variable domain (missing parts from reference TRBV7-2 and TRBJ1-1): GAGVSQSPSNKVTEKGKDVELRCDPISGHTALYWYRQSLGQGLEFLIYFQGNSAPDKSGLPSDRFSAERTGGSVSTLTIQRTQQEDSAVYLCASSLEGGKKAFFGQGTRLTVV.

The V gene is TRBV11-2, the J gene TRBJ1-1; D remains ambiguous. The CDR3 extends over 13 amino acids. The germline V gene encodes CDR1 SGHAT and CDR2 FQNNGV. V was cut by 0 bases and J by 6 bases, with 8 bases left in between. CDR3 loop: CASSLEHGAEAFF. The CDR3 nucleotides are TGTGCCAGCAGCTTAGAACATGGGGCTGAAGCTTTCTTT.

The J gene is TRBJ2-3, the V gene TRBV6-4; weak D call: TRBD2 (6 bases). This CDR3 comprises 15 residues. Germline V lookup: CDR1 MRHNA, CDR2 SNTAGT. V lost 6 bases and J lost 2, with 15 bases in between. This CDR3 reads CASSETAGYTDTQYF. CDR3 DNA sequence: TGTGCCAGCAGCGAAACGGCGGGATACACAGATACGCAGTATTTT.

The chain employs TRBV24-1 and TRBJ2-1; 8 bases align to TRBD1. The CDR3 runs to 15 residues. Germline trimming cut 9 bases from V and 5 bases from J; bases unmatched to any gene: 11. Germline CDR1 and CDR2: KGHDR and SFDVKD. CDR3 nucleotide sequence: TGTGCCACCCAGGTTGGAGACAGGGGCCACAATGAGCAGTTCTTC. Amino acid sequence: CATQVGDRGHNEQFF.

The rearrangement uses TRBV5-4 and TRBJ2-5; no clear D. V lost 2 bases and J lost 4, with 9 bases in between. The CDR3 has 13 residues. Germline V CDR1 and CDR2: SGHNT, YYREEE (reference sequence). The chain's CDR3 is CASSFAPGETQYF. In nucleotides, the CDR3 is TGTGCCAGCAGCTTCGCCCCTGGAGAGACCCAGTACTTC.

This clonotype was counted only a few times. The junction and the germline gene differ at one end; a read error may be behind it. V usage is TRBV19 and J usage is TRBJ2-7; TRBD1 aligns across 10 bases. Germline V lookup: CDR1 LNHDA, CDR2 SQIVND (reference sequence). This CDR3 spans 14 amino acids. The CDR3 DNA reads TGCGCCAGCAGCCAAGGGGACAGGGGCTACGAGCAGTACTTC. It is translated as CASSQGDRGYEQYF.

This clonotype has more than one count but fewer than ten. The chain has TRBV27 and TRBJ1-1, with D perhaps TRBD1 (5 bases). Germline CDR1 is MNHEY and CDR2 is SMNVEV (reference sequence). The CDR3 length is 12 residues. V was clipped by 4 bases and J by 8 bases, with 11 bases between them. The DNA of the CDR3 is TGTGCCAGCAGTTCAGGACATGGGGAAGCTTTCTTT. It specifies CASSSGHGEAFF.

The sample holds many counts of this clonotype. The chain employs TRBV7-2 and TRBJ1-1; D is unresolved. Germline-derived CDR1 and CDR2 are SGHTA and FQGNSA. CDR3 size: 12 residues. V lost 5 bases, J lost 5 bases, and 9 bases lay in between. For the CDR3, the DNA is TGTGCCAGCAGCGGGCGGGGAACTGAAGCTTTCTTT. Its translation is CASSGRGTEAFF.

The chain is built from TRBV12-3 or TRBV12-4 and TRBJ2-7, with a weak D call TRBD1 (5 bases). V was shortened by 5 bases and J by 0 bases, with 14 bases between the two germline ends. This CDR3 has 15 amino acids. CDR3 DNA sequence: TGTGCCAGCAGTGCTGGACACGGAGCCTCCTACGAGCAGTACTTC. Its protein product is CASSAGHGASYEQYF.

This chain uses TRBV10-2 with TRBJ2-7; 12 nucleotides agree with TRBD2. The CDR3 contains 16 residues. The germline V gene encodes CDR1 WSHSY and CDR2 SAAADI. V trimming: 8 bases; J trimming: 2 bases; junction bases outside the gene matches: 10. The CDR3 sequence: CASLNGTSGRTYEQYV. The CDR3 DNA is TGCGCCAGCCTAAACGGGACTAGCGGGCGGACCTACGAGCAGTACGTC.

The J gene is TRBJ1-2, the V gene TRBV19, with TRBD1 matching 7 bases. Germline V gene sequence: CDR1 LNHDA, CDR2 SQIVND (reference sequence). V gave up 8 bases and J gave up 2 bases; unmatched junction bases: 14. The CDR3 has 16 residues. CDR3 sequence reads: CASPYGWGQINYGYTF. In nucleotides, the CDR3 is TGTGCCAGTCCCTACGGATGGGGACAGATAAACTATGGCTACACCTTC.

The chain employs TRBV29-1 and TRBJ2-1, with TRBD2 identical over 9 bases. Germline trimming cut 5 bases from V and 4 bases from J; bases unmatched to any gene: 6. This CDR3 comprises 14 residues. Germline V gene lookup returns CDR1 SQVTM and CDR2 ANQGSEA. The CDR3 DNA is TGCAGCGTTCCGACTAGCGGACCTTACAATGAGCAGTTCTTC. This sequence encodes CSVPTSGPYNEQFF.

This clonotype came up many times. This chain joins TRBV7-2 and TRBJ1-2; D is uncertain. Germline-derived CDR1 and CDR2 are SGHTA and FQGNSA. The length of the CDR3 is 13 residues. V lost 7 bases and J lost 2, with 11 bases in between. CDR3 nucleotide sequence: TGTGCCAGCACTCTTTTGCAGAACTATGGCTACACCTTC. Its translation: CASTLLQNYGYTF.

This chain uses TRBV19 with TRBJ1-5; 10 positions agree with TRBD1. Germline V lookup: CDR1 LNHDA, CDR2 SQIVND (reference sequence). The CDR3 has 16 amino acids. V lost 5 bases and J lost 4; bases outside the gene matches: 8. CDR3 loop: CASSPRDRGNNQPQHF. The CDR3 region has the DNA TGTGCCAGTAGTCCCCGGGACAGGGGAAATAATCAGCCCCAGCATTTT. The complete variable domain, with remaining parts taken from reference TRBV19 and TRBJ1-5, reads DGGITQSPKYLFRKEGQNVTLSCEQNLNHDAMYWYRQDPGQGLRLIYYSQIVNDFQKGDIAEGYSVSREKKESFPLTVTSAQKNPTAFYLCASSPRDRGNNQPQHFGDGTRLSIL.

The CDR3 is CSAKTVGGIYNEQFF. CDR3 in DNA: TGCAGTGCCAAAACGGTTGGCGGGATCTACAATGAGCAGTTCTTC. The chain joins TRBV20-1 to TRBJ2-1, with D maybe TRBD2 (6 bases). CDR3 size: 15 residues. CDR1 is DFQATT and CDR2 is SNEGSKA in the germline V gene (reference sequence). Trimming left V 6 bases short and J 3 bases short, with 18 bases between.

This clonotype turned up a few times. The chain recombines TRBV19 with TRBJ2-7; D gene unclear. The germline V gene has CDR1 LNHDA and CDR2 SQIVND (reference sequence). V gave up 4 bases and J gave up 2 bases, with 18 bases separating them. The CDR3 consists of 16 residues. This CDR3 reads CASSTISADSTYEQYF. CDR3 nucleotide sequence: TGTGCCAGTAGTACAATCTCGGCAGACTCAACCTACGAGCAGTACTTC.

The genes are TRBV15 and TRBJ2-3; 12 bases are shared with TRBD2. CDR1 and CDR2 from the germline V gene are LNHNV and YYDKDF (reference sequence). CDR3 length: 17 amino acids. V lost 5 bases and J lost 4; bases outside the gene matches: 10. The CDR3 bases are TGTGCCACCAGCGCCCGACTAGCGGGAGCTTTCGCAGATACGCAGTATTTT. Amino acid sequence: CATSARLAGAFADTQYF.

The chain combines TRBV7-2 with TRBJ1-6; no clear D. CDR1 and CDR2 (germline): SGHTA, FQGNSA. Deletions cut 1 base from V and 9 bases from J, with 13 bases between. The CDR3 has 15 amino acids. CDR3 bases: TGTGCCAGCAGCTTAGTAGCGGATCTGGGTTCACCCCTCCACTTT. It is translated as CASSLVADLGSPLHF.

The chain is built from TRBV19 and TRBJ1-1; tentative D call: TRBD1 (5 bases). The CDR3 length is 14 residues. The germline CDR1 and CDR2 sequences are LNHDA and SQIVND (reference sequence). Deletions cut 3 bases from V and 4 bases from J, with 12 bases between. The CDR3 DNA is TGTGCCAGTAGTATCTCAGGGTTGATCACTGAAGCTTTCTTT. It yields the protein CASSISGLITEAFF.

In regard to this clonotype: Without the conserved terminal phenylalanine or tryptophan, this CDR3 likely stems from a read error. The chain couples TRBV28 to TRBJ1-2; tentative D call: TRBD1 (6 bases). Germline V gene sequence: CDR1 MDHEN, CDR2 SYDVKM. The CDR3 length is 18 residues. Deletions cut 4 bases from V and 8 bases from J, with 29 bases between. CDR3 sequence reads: CASSSPRGASILRGGYTI. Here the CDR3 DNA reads TGTGCCAGCAGTTCCCCACGGGGGGCATCCATACTGAGGGGCGGCTACACCATC.

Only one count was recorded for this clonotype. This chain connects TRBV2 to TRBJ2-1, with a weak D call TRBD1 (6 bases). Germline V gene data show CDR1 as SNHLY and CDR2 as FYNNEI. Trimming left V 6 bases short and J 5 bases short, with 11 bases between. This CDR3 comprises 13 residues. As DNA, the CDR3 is TGTGCCAGCAGGACGGACAGCAACAATGAGCAGTTCTTC. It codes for CASRTDSNNEQFF.